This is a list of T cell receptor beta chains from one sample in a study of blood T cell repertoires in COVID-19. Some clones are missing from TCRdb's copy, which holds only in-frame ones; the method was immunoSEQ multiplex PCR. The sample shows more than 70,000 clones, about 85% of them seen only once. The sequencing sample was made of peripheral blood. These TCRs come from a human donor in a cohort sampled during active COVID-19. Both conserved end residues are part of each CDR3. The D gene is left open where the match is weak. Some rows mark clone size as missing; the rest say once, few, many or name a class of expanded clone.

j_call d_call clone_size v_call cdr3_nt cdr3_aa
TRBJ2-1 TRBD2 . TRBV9 TGTGCCAGCAGCGCTGGGGGGGGCTCCTACAATGAGCAGTTCTTC CASSAGGGSYNEQFF
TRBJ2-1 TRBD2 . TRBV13 TGTGCCAGCAGCCCACCTTCTATAGGACTAGCAAATGAGCAGTTCTTC CASSPPSIGLANEQFF
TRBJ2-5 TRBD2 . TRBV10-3 TGTGCCATCAGCGATCCGACTAGCGGGAGTTGGGAGACCCAGTACTTC CAISDPTSGSWETQYF
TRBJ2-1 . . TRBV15 TGTGCCACCAGCAGAGCGCGGGGAGCAGGGTACAATGAGCAGTTCTTC CATSRARGAGYNEQFF
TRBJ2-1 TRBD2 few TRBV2 TGTGCCAGCAGGAGCGGGAATCGCGACAATGAGCAGTTCTTC CASRSGNRDNEQFF
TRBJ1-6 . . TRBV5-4 TGTGCCAGCAGCTTGATAGGGGCCCCTTCACCCCTCCACTTT CASSLIGAPSPLHF
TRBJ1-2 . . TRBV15 TGTGCCACCAGCAGAGATTCCAGGGGCTATGGCTACACCTTC CATSRDSRGYGYTF
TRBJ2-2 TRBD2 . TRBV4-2 TGTGCCAGCAGCCAAGTCGGACTAGCGGGGGGCACGAACACCGGGGAGCTGTTTTTT CASSQVGLAGGTNTGELFF
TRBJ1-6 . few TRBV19 TGTGCCAGTAGTATAGCTTACGGACAAACGGATTCACCCCTCCACTTT CASSIAYGQTDSPLHF
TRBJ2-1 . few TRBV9 TGTGCCAGCAGCGTAGGTGGGGGGAACTACAATGAGCAGTTCTTC CASSVGGGNYNEQFF
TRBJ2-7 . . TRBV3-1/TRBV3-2 TGTGCCAGCAGCCATTCTTCTTACTACGAGCAGTACTTC CASSHSSYYEQYF
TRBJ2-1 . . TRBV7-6 TGTGCCAGCAGCTCCGGTGGGACAAGGTACAATGAGCAGTTCTTC CASSSGGTRYNEQFF
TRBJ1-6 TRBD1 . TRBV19 TGTGCCACTCGGACAGGGGGCAATTCACCCCTCCACTTT CATRTGGNSPLHF
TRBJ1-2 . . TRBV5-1 TGCGCCAGCAGCTTGGATACAGCCTATGGCTACACCTTC CASSLDTAYGYTF
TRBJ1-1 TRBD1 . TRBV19 TGTGCCAGTTGTCCCGGGACAGGGATGAACACTGAAGCTTTCTTT CASCPGTGMNTEAFF
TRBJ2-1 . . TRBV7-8 TGTGCCAGCGGAATTGATAGCCGTTTAGGCTCCTACAATGAGCAGTTCTTC CASGIDSRLGSYNEQFF
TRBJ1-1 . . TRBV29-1 TGCAGCGCTACCCGGCGGGGTAACACTGAAGCTTTCTTT CSATRRGNTEAFF
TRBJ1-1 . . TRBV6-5 TGTGCCAGCAGTATTTCAGGGCGCAACACTGAAGCTTTCTTT CASSISGRNTEAFF
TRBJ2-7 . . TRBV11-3 TGTGCCAGCAGCTTACAGGATCCACCCCTCAAATACGAGCAGTACTTC CASSLQDPPLKYEQYF
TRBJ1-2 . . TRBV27 TGTGCCAGCAGTCCCCAGTATAACTATGGCTACACCTTC CASSPQYNYGYTF
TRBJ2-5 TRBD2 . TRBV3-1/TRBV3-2 TGTGCCAGCAGCCAAGGCGGGGGGGCCGGGGGGACCCAGTACTTC CASSQGGGAGGTQYF
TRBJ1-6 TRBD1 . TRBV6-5 TGTGCCAGCAGCCTAAATGTTGGGACAGGGTACCCCCTCCACTTT CASSLNVGTGYPLHF
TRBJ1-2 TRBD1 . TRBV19 TGTGCCAGTAGTTGGTCCCGGGACAGGGAGGTAAACTATGGCTACACCTTC CASSWSRDREVNYGYTF
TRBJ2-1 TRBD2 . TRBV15 TGTGCCACCAGCAGTGGGACTAGCGGGATTGAGCAGTTCTTC CATSSGTSGIEQFF
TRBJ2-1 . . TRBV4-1 TGCGCCAGCAGCCAACAGGAGGACTCCAATGAGCAGTTCTTC CASSQQEDSNEQFF
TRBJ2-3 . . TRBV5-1 TGCGCCAGCAGCCCGGGGGGCCCCACAGATACGCAGTATTTT CASSPGGPTDTQYF
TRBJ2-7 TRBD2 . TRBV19 TGTGCCAGTAGAAGGACTAGCGGGGGGGCCTACGAGCAGTACTTC CASRRTSGGAYEQYF
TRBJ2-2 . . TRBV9 TGTGCCAGCAACGGGGCGAACACCGGGGAGCTGTTTTTT CASNGANTGELFF
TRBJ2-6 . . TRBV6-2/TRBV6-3 TGTGCCAGCAGTTACCCAAGAGCTAACTCTGGGGCCAACGTCCTGACTTTC CASSYPRANSGANVLTF
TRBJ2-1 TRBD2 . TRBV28 TGTGCCAGCAGTTTATCTAGCGGGAGGGCCACTGAGCAGTTCTTC CASSLSSGRATEQFF
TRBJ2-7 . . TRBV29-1 TGCAGCGTGGGGACTTTAACTTCGCAGTACTTC CSVGTLTSQYF
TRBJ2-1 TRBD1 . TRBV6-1 TGTGCCAGCAGTGAGCTACCGGGACAGATTAACAATGAGCAGTTCTTC CASSELPGQINNEQFF
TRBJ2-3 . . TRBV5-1 TGCGCCAGCAGCCCCAGTGAGGGTACGCAGTATTTT CASSPSEGTQYF
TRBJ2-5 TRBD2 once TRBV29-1 TGCAGCGTAGCGGGAGGCCGCCAAGAGACCCAGTACTTC CSVAGGRQETQYF
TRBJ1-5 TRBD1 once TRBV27 TGTGCCAGCAGTTTATACAGGGGGAATCAGCCCCAGCATTTT CASSLYRGNQPQHF
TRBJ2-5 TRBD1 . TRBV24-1 TGTGCCACCAGTGATGGCGGGACAGGGGTCAGGGAGACCCAGTACTTC CATSDGGTGVRETQYF
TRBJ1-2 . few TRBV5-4 TGTGCCAGCAGCTTGATTGAGGGAAGTAGTGGCTACACCTTC CASSLIEGSSGYTF
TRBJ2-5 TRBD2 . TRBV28 TGTGCCAGCAGTTTAGAGCGGGGACTAGCGGGAGAAGAGACCCAGTACTTC CASSLERGLAGEETQYF
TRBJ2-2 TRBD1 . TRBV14 TGTGCCAGCAGCAAAGGGGGCAACACCGGGGAGCTGTTTTTT CASSKGGNTGELFF
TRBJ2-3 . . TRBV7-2 TGTGCCAGCAGCTTAACGGGAGCGGGAGATACGCAGTATTTT CASSLTGAGDTQYF
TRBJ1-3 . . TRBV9 TGTGCCAGCAGCATTGGGCCAGCGGATGCTGGAAACACCATATATTTT CASSIGPADAGNTIYF